Listed below are T cell receptor beta chains from one sample, sequenced in a study of blood T cell repertoires in COVID-19. TCRdb's table, derived via immunoSEQ multiplex PCR, lists solely in-frame clones and lacks some. The table shows some 200,000 clones, with around 85% occurring only once. Material for sequencing was peripheral blood. These receptors all stem from a woman between 50 and 59 years old with acute or convalescent COVID-19. Each CDR3 is given with its conserved first and last residue. D genes are given only for firm matches. Size tells how often a clone was seen (once, few, many) or the class of an expanded clone, and some rows leave it out.

clone_size: few
j_call: TRBJ2-1
v_call: TRBV6-1
d_call: TRBD1
cdr3_aa: CASSEGQGANNEQFF
cdr3_nt: TGTGCCAGCAGTGAGGGACAGGGGGCGAACAATGAGCAGTTCTTC

clone_size: few
j_call: TRBJ2-2
v_call: TRBV30
d_call: TRBD2
cdr3_aa: CAWSVLAAGELFF
cdr3_nt: TGTGCCTGGAGTGTTCTAGCGGCCGGGGAGCTGTTTTTT

clone_size: NA
j_call: TRBJ2-7
v_call: TRBV18
d_call: NA
cdr3_aa: CASSPTTSPSYEQYF
cdr3_nt: TGTGCCAGCTCACCGACGACAAGCCCCTCCTACGAGCAGTACTTC

clone_size: once
j_call: TRBJ2-5
v_call: TRBV9
d_call: NA
cdr3_aa: CASSVGADQETQYF
cdr3_nt: TGTGCCAGCAGCGTAGGGGCAGACCAAGAGACCCAGTACTTC

clone_size: NA
j_call: TRBJ1-2
v_call: TRBV5-1
d_call: TRBD1
cdr3_aa: CASSPGQGVGGYTF
cdr3_nt: TGCGCCAGCAGCCCCGGACAGGGGGTGGGTGGCTACACCTTC

clone_size: NA
j_call: TRBJ2-5
v_call: TRBV7-2
d_call: NA
cdr3_aa: CASRPSDNQETQYF
cdr3_nt: TGTGCCAGCAGACCCTCGGACAACCAAGAGACCCAGTACTTC

clone_size: once
j_call: TRBJ1-2
v_call: TRBV30
d_call: NA
cdr3_aa: CAWITALARGYGYTF
cdr3_nt: TGTGCCTGGATTACGGCCCTGGCCCGGGGCTATGGCTACACCTTC

clone_size: NA
j_call: TRBJ1-2
v_call: TRBV12-3/TRBV12-4
d_call: NA
cdr3_aa: CASSFAGGGYTF
cdr3_nt: TGTGCCAGCAGTTTTGCGGGGGGTGGCTACACCTTC

clone_size: NA
j_call: TRBJ1-1
v_call: TRBV24-1
d_call: NA
cdr3_aa: CATSERTGSGAFF
cdr3_nt: TGTGCCACCAGTGAACGTACAGGGTCGGGAGCTTTCTTT

clone_size: NA
j_call: TRBJ2-5
v_call: TRBV19
d_call: NA
cdr3_aa: CASSIGGSQETQYF
cdr3_nt: TGTGCCAGTAGTATCGGGGGATCACAAGAGACCCAGTACTTC

clone_size: NA
j_call: TRBJ2-2
v_call: TRBV14
d_call: NA
cdr3_aa: CASSQFTSGPNTGELFF
cdr3_nt: TGTGCCAGCAGCCAATTCACCAGCGGGCCGAACACCGGGGAGCTGTTTTTT

clone_size: NA
j_call: TRBJ2-5
v_call: TRBV5-4
d_call: NA
cdr3_aa: CASSPTDRRGETQYF
cdr3_nt: TGTGCCAGCAGCCCGACTGACCGGAGGGGAGAGACCCAGTACTTC

clone_size: NA
j_call: TRBJ1-2
v_call: TRBV2
d_call: NA
cdr3_aa: CASRYSGGYTF
cdr3_nt: TGTGCCAGCAGATACAGTGGTGGCTACACCTTC

clone_size: NA
j_call: TRBJ1-6
v_call: TRBV7-9
d_call: TRBD1
cdr3_aa: CASSLAGQLNSPLHF
cdr3_nt: TGTGCCAGCAGCTTAGCGGGACAGCTTAATTCACCCCTCCACTTT

clone_size: NA
j_call: TRBJ1-2
v_call: TRBV30
d_call: TRBD1
cdr3_aa: CAWGTVPGGYTF
cdr3_nt: TGTGCCTGGGGGACAGTCCCCGGAGGCTACACCTTC

clone_size: NA
j_call: TRBJ2-1
v_call: TRBV5-1
d_call: NA
cdr3_aa: CASSLMVRDHEQFF
cdr3_nt: TGCGCCAGCAGCTTGATGGTCAGGGATCATGAGCAGTTCTTC

clone_size: NA
j_call: TRBJ2-1
v_call: TRBV4-3
d_call: TRBD2
cdr3_aa: CASSQVSGGYNEQFF
cdr3_nt: TGCGCCAGCAGCCAGGTCAGCGGGGGATACAATGAGCAGTTCTTC

clone_size: NA
j_call: TRBJ2-7
v_call: TRBV2
d_call: NA
cdr3_aa: CASSVDRHRYEQYF
cdr3_nt: TGTGCCAGCAGCGTTGACAGGCACCGCTACGAGCAGTACTTC

clone_size: few
j_call: TRBJ1-6
v_call: TRBV19
d_call: NA
cdr3_aa: CASSIDFNSPLHF
cdr3_nt: TGTGCCAGTAGTATAGACTTTAATTCACCCCTCCACTTT

clone_size: NA
j_call: TRBJ1-6
v_call: TRBV7-2
d_call: TRBD1
cdr3_aa: CASSLRTGGSPLHF
cdr3_nt: TGTGCCAGCAGCTTAAGGACAGGGGGATCACCCCTCCACTTT